The source of this TCR beta chain is a study of cytomegalovirus exposure and HLA in healthy donors. Broader study findings: Reports showed the classifier diagnosing cytomegalovirus status with high specificity and sensitivity. Earlier findings revealed that most TCR beta V segments proved productive either about 87% or about 30% of the time. The presence/absence work took it that sequencing depth was about the same across donors.

The PCR was carried out with 60 Vbeta primers and 13 Jbeta primers. Repertoires were generated with immunoSEQ multiplex PCR, while TCRdb's copy carries only in-frame clones and drops some. The ten most abundant clones cover roughly 1.6% of a sample with about 130,000 clones. As regards this clone: What it recognizes is unknown.

There were likely unrecorded immune exposures, though donors were nominally healthy when sampled. The source of this sequence is a woman aged 40-49 years in good health and CMV-seronegative. The sequencing sample was made of PBMCs.

CDR3 loop: CASSQGTLQETQYF. CDR3 nucleotides: TGCGCCAGCAGCCAAGGGACTCTACAAGAGACCCAGTACTTC. The V gene is TRBV4-3, the J gene TRBJ2-5; tentative D call: TRBD2 (5 bases). CDR3 length equals 14 residues. Germline assignment: CDR1 LGHNA and CDR2 YSLEER. V shed 1 base and J shed 2 bases, with 8 bases lying between them.